This T cell receptor (beta chain) was found in a study of blood T cell repertoires in COVID-19 (TCRdb year 2020). Study-wide context: Samples covering the acute and convalescent phases of COVID-19 were provided by collaborators in the United States, Italy and Spain. The prospective study material was composed of cDNA or gDNA derived from T cells, B-cell-depleted T cells, or PBMCs. The dataset comprised deeply sampled blood TCRbeta repertoires from subjects exposed to, actively infected with, or recovered from COVID-19. The repertoires were made available in a free public database intended to serve as a resource for research on the immune response to SARS-CoV-2. Samples were obtained from the ongoing ImmuneRACE study (first 160 participants) and from 1,254 subjects provided by 6 global collaborators. The sample metadata nearly always contained a de-identified subject ID, COVID-19 status, age in years and sex. Where available, HLA class I and class II types were taken from metadata supplied by the sample provider and were not determined by assay-based typing. The research as a whole found: How much clinical and demographic metadata was included differed by source and by participant, and the metadata was provided uncurated.

For this chain, trimming is 5 bases at the V end and 6 bases at the J end, and the number of junction bases without a gene match is 10. Including cysteine and phenylalanine, the CDR3 has 16 amino acids. The retained sequence is limited to the CDR3, 48 bases, with the frame set at the first base. Taken from the germline V gene, the CDR1 and CDR2 loops are MDHEN and SYDVKM. Whole blood was collected in K2EDTA tubes by collaborating institutions according to the institutions' own protocols. For TCRbeta analysis, collaborators shipped samples in one of three forms: frozen whole blood, isolated PBMCs, or DNA extracted from either of those sample types. TCRbeta CDR3 regions were amplified from genomic DNA using the immunoSEQ Assay, a bias-controlled multiplex PCR. The original pipeline was this. Within the assay, amplification of reference gene primers was used to estimate how many nucleated cells each sample contained. Sequence reads were collapsed and filtered to measure the absolute abundance of every unique TCRbeta CDR3 rearrangement. For each sample, productive Simpson clonality was calculated as the square root of Simpson's diversity index over productive rearrangements. TCRdb stores this immuneACCESS table with in-frame sequences only. Part of the clones is absent; in the studies checked, under half of the shortfall reflects unresolved V genes, and no reason is known for the rest. V and J calls and clone size are given by that table; D and trimming were obtained from the DNA. The sample table lists 55,000 to 85,000 clones, 81% of them with a count of one. The ten largest clones take up roughly 0.83% of the sample.

For this clone: The antigen it recognizes is unknown. Per-base qualities were not stored, and no clone one base away is much larger.

The clonotype was recovered from a woman aged 70-85 years with acute or convalescent COVID-19. The chain joins TRBV28 to TRBJ1-6; 7 junctional bases match TRBD1. Sequencing input: peripheral blood. Here the CDR3 is given as CASSTSGQVVNSPLHF. Here is the DNA: TGTGCCAGCAGTACTAGTGGACAGGTCGTTAATTCACCCCTCCACTTT.